This T cell receptor (beta chain) was retrieved from a study of blood T cells in healthy people across ages (dated by TCRdb to the mid-2010s). Turning to the overall study: Template switching captured roughly one uniquely barcoded TCR beta cDNA molecule per two T cells in model experiments. The study measured age-related changes in TCR beta repertoire diversity using deep sequencing normalized with unique cDNA molecular identifiers. Four age groups were formed from the donors: young (average 16 years), middle-aged (around 40), aged (roughly 56) and long-lived (approximately 78). For two donors (one aged 18 to 29 and one aged 80 or older), the study analyzed two additional independent replicas of 1 million unique cDNA reads from the same blood draw. Broader findings and caveats from the paper: A strong correlation was found between observed TCR beta diversity and the percentage of naive T cells measured by flow cytometry. Since profiling was done on bulk unsorted PBMCs, naive and antigen-experienced compartments could not be conclusively compared. Observed TCR beta diversity per million T cells fell roughly linearly with age, and a significant reduction was already apparent by age roughly 40. The long-lived group showed more naive CD4+ T cells, fewer expanded clones and increased TCR diversity than the aged group, suggesting age selection. Estimates of total diversity based on one million sequenced T cells were regarded as lower bounds and as underestimates. Because donor CMV infection status was unknown, age-related changes in expanded clonotypes were potentially confounded.

This clonotype showed up just a few times. Its antigen specificity is not known. No base quality values were provided; no much bigger clone lies one nucleotide off. The CDR3 spans 12 residues, from the cysteine through the phenylalanine. The retained sequence is limited to the CDR3, 36 bases, with the frame set at the first base. The V end loses 5 bases and the J end loses 5 bases, and a stretch of 7 bases separates them. Libraries came from 5' RACE. Sequencing was carried out with an Illumina HiSeq 2500. A second PCR of about 7 to 12 cycles was run with a J-beta primer mix and a sample-barcoded 5' primer. Each TCR beta cDNA molecule received a unique molecular identifier from a template-switch 5' adaptor carrying 12 random nucleotides. Each sample yielded at least 2.5 million CDR3-containing paired-end reads. First-strand cDNA was synthesized from all RNA with the Mint cDNA synthesis kit, primed by a TRBC-specific oligonucleotide. Following uracil-DNA glycosylase treatment, a first 18-cycle PCR with universal primers M1SS and BC2_uni_R was performed on all cDNA. For the original study's pipeline: For normalization, 1 million high-quality reads were randomly selected from each sample, with every read carrying a distinct molecular identifier. Instead of being binned into consensus sequences, reads that shared molecular identifiers were thrown out. MiTCR, with a Q25 quality threshold and the strictest error-elimination algorithm, was used for CDR3 identification, clonotype clustering and error correction. A nonparametric unseen species model with Euler transformation was used to estimate a lower bound on total TCR beta diversity. TCRdb ran its own pipeline on the public reads, namely fastp trimming at Q25 and MiXCR clone calling, and kept in-frame beta chains. CDR3 protein sequences are deduplicated, and each keeps its most common genes and DNA. The authors' filters were not applied to this entry. The sample contains about 560,000 distinct CDR3 sequences, about 26% of them found a single time. The biggest ten clones account for over 3.5% of the sample.

Donors were 39 systemically healthy Caucasian individuals from Russia aged roughly 6 to 90 years. Ten milliliters of peripheral blood were drawn from each donor into EDTA-treated Vacutainer tubes. Ficoll-Paque density-gradient centrifugation was used to isolate PBMCs, with at least 6.5 million per sample. Total RNA, at least 6 micrograms per sample, was extracted from PBMCs with Trizol reagent. The percentages of naive CD45RAhigh/CD27high T cells were determined by flow cytometry on a PBMC aliquot from every donor. These data are also associated with another study on T cells of mothers and their children. The second study's authors report: Donors were nine systemically healthy Caucasian individuals: three mothers and their six children. cDNA synthesis consumed the entire amount of extracted RNA, loaded at around 1.4 ug RNA in each 15 ul reaction. In the second PCR, the M1S primer added sample barcodes and 2-4 random nucleotides. Each mother yielded over 8 million TCR beta CDR3 reads and each child 2.5 million to 3 million reads. Thymic selection similarly shapes TCR recombination output in related and unrelated pairs, with minor effect from inherited differences. Normalized repertoire overlap was always slightly but never significantly higher in related than unrelated mother-child pairs. No persistent microchimeric T cell clones were found, with a detection sensitivity of roughly 99 clones per million clonotypes. To look for features that set related mother-child pairs apart from unrelated individuals, the researchers ran deep NGS to compare the TCR beta repertoires of mothers and children. The mean age was about 40 +/- 4 years for the mothers and around 10 +/- 4 years for the children. Libraries were sequenced on Illumina HiSeq 2000 with 100+100 nt paired-end reads after adapter ligation with NEBNext reagents. Mother and child libraries were prepared a month apart and sequenced in separate runs to prevent cross-contamination. Each donor had between about 500,000 and 2,100,000 distinct TCR beta clonotypes identified. Naive TCR beta clonotypes were estimated from low-frequency clonotypes matched to each donor's FACS-determined naive share, without sorting.

In this chain, TRBV12-3 or TRBV12-4 is recombined with TRBJ2-1, with no confidently assigned D gene. The receptor's source is a boy between 2 and 10 years old in good health. Sequenced material: blood. The sequenced DNA is TGTGCCAGCAGTACAGACGACAATGAGCAGTTCTTC. Its protein product is CASSTDDNEQFF.